This passage covers 2 T cell receptor beta chains from one sample sequenced in a study of response to subunit inactivated influenza vaccine. TCRdb used MiXCR to reprocess the RT-PCR reads, holding one entry per CDR3 protein. Of approximately 250,000 distinct CDR3 sequences in the sample, 10% to 15% were seen once. The specimen comprised non-naive T cells sorted from PBMCs, sampled 14 to 15 days before vaccination. Source of these receptors: a man aged 50 to 60 who received an inactivated influenza vaccine.

This clonotype was found a few times. V is TRBV4-2 and J is TRBJ1-2; D gene uncertain. Trimming shortened V by 0 bases and J by 4 bases, and 6 bases separated the two germline ends. The CDR3 runs to 13 residues. Germline V gives CDR1 LGHNA, CDR2 YNFKEQ. The CDR3 nucleotides are TGTGCCAGCAGCCAAGAGGGGTTCTATGGCTACACCTTC. It yields the protein CASSQEGFYGYTF.

This chain links TRBV11-2 with TRBJ2-1, with D unresolved. The CDR3 totals 15 residues. The V gene lost 4 bases and the J gene lost 8 bases, with 18 bases spanning the gap. Germline V gives CDR1 SGHAT, CDR2 FQNNGV. CDR3 sequence (DNA): TGTGCCAGCAGCTATCCCCTTATGGTTGGGGATGAGCAGTTCTTC. This encodes CASSYPLMVGDEQFF.